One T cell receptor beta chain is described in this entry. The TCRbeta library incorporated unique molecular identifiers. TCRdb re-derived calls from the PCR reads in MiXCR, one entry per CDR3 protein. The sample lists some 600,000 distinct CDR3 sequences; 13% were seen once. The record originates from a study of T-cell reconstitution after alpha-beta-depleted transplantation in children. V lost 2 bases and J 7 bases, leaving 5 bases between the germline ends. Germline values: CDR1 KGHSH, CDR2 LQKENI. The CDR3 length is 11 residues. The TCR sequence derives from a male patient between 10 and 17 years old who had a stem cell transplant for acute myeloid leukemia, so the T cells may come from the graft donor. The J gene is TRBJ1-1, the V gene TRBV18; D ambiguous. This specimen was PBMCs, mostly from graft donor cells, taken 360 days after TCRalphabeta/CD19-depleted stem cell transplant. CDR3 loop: CASSPADEAFF. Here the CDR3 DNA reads TGTGCCAGCTCACCAGCGGATGAAGCTTTCTTT.